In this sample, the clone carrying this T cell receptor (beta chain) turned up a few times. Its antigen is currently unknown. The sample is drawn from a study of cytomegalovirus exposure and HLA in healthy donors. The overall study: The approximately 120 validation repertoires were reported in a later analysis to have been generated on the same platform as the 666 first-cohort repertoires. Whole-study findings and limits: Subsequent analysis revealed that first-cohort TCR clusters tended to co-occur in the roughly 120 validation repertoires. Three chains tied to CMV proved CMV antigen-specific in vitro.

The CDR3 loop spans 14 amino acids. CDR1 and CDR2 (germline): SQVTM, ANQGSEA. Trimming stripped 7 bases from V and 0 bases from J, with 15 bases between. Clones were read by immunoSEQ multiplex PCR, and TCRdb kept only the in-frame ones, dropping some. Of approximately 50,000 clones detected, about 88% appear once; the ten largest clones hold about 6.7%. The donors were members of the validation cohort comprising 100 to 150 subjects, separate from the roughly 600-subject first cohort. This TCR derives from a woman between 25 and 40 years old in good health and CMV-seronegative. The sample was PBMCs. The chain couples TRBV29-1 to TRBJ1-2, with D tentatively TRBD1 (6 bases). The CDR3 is CSANRDNSNYGYTF. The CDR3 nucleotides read TGCAGCGCCAACCGGGACAACTCTAACTATGGCTACACCTTC.